The 10 T cell receptor beta chains in this list originate from one sample, sequenced in a study of blood T cell repertoires in COVID-19. The data were produced by immunoSEQ multiplex PCR, yet TCRdb's version contains in-frame clones alone and is incomplete. The table shows about 300,000 clones, with approximately 90% occurring only once. The specimen was peripheral blood. Receptor source: a woman aged 25 to 39 with COVID-19, enrolled during active disease.

The genes are TRBV2 and TRBJ1-6, with D possibly matching TRBD1 (6 bases). Trimming pared 3 bases from V and 5 bases from J, leaving 11 bases between. CDR3 length: 15 amino acids. CDR1 is SNHLY and CDR2 is FYNNEI in the germline V gene. This CDR3 reads CASSDTRTDNSPLHF. The CDR3 DNA is TGTGCCAGCAGTGATACCAGGACAGATAATTCACCCCTCCACTTT.

This clone was counted between two and nine times. V and J are TRBV6-6 and TRBJ1-1, with a possible D match to TRBD1 (5 bases). The CDR3 is 15 amino acids. Between the trimmed V and J ends, which lost 0 bases and 2 bases, there was a span of 10 bases. Germline assignment: CDR1 MNHNY and CDR2 SVGAGI (reference sequence). This chain's CDR3 is CASSYSRTPNTEAFF. CDR3 in DNA: TGTGCCAGCAGTTACTCCCGGACACCTAACACTGAAGCTTTCTTT.

The V gene is TRBV5-8, the J gene TRBJ1-5; the match to TRBD1 covers 7 bases. Germline loops: CDR1 SGHTS, CDR2 YDEGEE. This CDR3 is 15 amino acids long. V lost 0 bases, J lost 2 bases, and 2 bases stayed unmatched. CDR3 bases: TGTGCCAGCAGCTTGGGGCAGGGGGGCAATCAGCCCCAGCATTTT. Protein: CASSLGQGGNQPQHF.

J is TRBJ2-7 and V is TRBV4-1; D is perhaps TRBD1 (6 bases). Germline loops: CDR1 MGHRA, CDR2 YSYEKL. V was shortened by 4 bases and J by 3 bases, with 16 bases between the two germline ends. The CDR3 loop spans 15 amino acids. The CDR3 here is CASSLNTQGIYEQYF. The CDR3 nucleotides are TGCGCCAGCAGCCTAAATACTCAGGGGATCTACGAGCAGTACTTC.

J is TRBJ2-3 and V is TRBV24-1; D is unresolved. The CDR3 loop spans 16 amino acids. V dropped 4 bases and J dropped 1 base, with 14 bases sitting between them. The germline V gene encodes CDR1 KGHDR and CDR2 SFDVKD. The CDR3 DNA reads as TGTGCCACCAGTGACTCTAAGAGGAGAGGCACAGATACGCAGTATTTT. Protein sequence: CATSDSKRRGTDTQYF.

Written as DNA, the CDR3 is TGCAGCGTTGTGTTGGGGCCGCTGAACACCGGGGAGCTGTTTTTT. Its protein is CSVVLGPLNTGELFF. The chain links TRBV29-1 to TRBJ2-2, with D maybe TRBD1 (5 bases). Germline V gives CDR1 SQVTM, CDR2 ANQGSEA. The CDR3 consists of 15 residues. Trimming removed 4 bases at V and 1 base at J, with 13 bases between.

The chain joins TRBV30 to TRBJ1-2, with 7 nucleotides matching TRBD1. Germline trimming cut 3 bases from V and 6 bases from J; bases unmatched to any gene: 10. This CDR3 has 14 amino acids. The germline V gene has CDR1 GTSNPN and CDR2 SVGIG (reference sequence). CDR3 coding DNA: TGTGCCTGGAGCCTACCGGGACAGAGAAATGGCTACACCTTC. Its protein product is CAWSLPGQRNGYTF.

This clone appeared once. This chain joins TRBV7-6 and TRBJ1-3; TRBD1 might be the D (5 bases). Germline V gives CDR1 SGHVS, CDR2 FNYEAQ. The germline V and J ends were trimmed by 1 base and 2 bases, with 12 bases remaining between them. The CDR3 is made up of 16 amino acids. CDR3 residues: CASSLGGTFPGNTIYF. As DNA, the CDR3 is TGTGCCAGCAGCTTAGGGGGGACTTTCCCTGGAAACACCATATATTTT.

The CDR3 spells CASSYPGQGYTEAFF. The CDR3 DNA follows: TGTGCCAGCAGTTACCCAGGACAGGGATACACTGAAGCTTTCTTT. The genes are TRBV6-6 and TRBJ1-1; 8 bases fit TRBD1. Germline V lookup: CDR1 MNHNY, CDR2 SVGAGI (reference sequence). The CDR3 extends over 15 amino acids. J lost 3 bases, V lost 2 bases, and 5 bases had no gene match.

The gene calls are TRBV20-1 and TRBJ1-5, with D uncertain. With 3 bases removed from V and 2 bases from J, the gap between germline ends came to 11 bases. CDR1 is DFQATT and CDR2 is SNEGSKA in the germline V gene (reference sequence). The CDR3 has 14 residues. DNA for the CDR3: TGCAGTGCTAGTGTCTCCGTCGGCAATCAGCCCCAGCATTTT. It translates to CSASVSVGNQPQHF.